This T cell receptor beta chain was retrieved from a study of T cells after posttransplantation cyclophosphamide. TCRdb keeps only in-frame clones here, not all; method: immunoSEQ multiplex PCR. The table shows some 37,000 clones, with around 80% occurring only once. General study findings and limits: Donor CD8+ memory clones often dominated recipient blood repertoires at later times. TRB clonality was highly associated with recipient CMV seropositivity and reactivation.

Treatment was busulfan-fludarabine conditioning, a marrow graft, and cyclophosphamide on days +3 and +4. Concerning this clone: What it binds is not known.

This TCR was sampled from a female patient aged 40 to 55 who received an allogeneic stem cell transplant from a related donor, was CMV-positive, and had no GVHD. The graft donor may account for some of the T cells. The sequencing used CD4+ T cells sorted from blood, collected approximately 2,000 days after a stem cell transplant with posttransplant cyclophosphamide.

The CDR3 nucleotides are TGCGCCAGCAGCCAAGATCTGGCAGGGGATCCCTACGAGCAGTACTTC. Protein product: CASSQDLAGDPYEQYF. This chain uses TRBV4-3 with TRBJ2-7, with D maybe TRBD1 (6 bases). Trimming removed 0 bases at V and 2 bases at J, with 14 bases between. This CDR3 spans 16 amino acids. Germline CDR1 LGHNA, CDR2 YSLEER.